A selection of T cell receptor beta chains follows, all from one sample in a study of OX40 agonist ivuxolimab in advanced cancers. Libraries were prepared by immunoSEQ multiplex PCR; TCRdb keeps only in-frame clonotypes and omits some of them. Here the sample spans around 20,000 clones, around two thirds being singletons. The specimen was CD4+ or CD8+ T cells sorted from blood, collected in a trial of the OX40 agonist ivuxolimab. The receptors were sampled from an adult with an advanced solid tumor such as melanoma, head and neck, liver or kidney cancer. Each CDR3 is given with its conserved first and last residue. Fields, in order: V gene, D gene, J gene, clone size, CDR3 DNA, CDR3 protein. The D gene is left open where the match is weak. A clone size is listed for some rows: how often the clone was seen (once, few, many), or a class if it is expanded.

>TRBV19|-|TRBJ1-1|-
TGTGCCAGTAGTCTCCGGGGAACGAACACTGAAGCTTTCTTT
CASSLRGTNTEAFF
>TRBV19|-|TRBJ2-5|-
TGTGCCAGTAGTATTATAGGAGAGACCCAGTACTTC
CASSIIGETQYF
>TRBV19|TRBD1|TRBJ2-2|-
TGTGCCAGTAGTATGGGGACAGGGGTCACCGGGGAGCTGTTTTTT
CASSMGTGVTGELFF
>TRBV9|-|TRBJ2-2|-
TGTGCCAGCAGCGAGAGGGGTGCCGGGGAGCTGTTTTTT
CASSERGAGELFF
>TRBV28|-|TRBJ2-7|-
TGTGCCAGCAGTTTCCCGGGCTCCTACGAGCAGTACTTC
CASSFPGSYEQYF
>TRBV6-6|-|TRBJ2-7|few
TGTGCCAGCAGTCCCGGATACCCCTACGAGCAGTACTTC
CASSPGYPYEQYF
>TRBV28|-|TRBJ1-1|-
TGTGCCAGCAGGAAGCTGGACACTGAAGCTTTCTTT
CASRKLDTEAFF
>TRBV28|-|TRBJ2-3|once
TGTGCCAGCAGTTTCTTAGATACGCAGTATTTT
CASSFLDTQYF
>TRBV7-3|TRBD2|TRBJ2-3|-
TGTGCCAGCAGCTCCCTACTAGCGGGGGCGGCAGATACGCAGTATTTT
CASSSLLAGAADTQYF
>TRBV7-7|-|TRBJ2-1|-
TGTGCCAGCAGCTCCGGGGATTACAATGAGCAGTTCTTC
CASSSGDYNEQFF
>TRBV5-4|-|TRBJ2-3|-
TGTGCCAGCAGCTTGGAAACAGCTAGCACAGATACGCAGTATTTT
CASSLETASTDTQYF
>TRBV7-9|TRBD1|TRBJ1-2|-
TGTGCCAGCAGCGGGACAGGGGGAAGGGATAACTATGGCTACACCTTC
CASSGTGGRDNYGYTF
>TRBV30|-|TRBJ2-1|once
TGTGCCTGCACAAGGAGCGGGACATACAATGAGCAGTTCTTC
CACTRSGTYNEQFF
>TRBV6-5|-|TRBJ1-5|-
TGTGCCAGCAGCCCCAATAGGGATCAGCCCCAGCATTTT
CASSPNRDQPQHF
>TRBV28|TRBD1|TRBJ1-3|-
TGTGCCAGCAGTTTAGGTCTGACAGGGGGCTCTGGAAACACCATATATTTT
CASSLGLTGGSGNTIYF
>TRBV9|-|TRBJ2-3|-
TGTGCCAGCAGCGCCTTAGATACGCAGTATTTT
CASSALDTQYF
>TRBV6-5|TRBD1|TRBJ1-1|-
TGTGCCAGCAGTTACCCTACAGGGGGAGTTGTTGAAGCTTTCTTT
CASSYPTGGVVEAFF
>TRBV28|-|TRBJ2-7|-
TGTGCCAGCAGTCCCCCCGGGGGTCTCCAGTACTTC
CASSPPGGLQYF
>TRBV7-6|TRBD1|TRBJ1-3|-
TGTGCCAGCAGCACCAGACAGGGGGCAGCAGGAAACACCATATATTTT
CASSTRQGAAGNTIYF